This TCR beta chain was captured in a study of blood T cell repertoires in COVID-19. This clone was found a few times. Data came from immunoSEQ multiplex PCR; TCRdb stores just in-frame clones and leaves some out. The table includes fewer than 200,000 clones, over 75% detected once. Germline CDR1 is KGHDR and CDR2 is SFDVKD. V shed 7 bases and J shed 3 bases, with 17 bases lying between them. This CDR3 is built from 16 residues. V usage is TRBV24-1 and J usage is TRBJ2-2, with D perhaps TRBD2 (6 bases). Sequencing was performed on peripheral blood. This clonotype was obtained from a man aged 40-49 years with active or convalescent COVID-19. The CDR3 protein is CATSPLRGEYTGELFF. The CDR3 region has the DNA TGTGCCACCAGCCCCCTCCGCGGGGAATACACCGGGGAGCTGTTTTTT.